The 13 T cell receptor beta chains below were found in one sample sequenced in a study of T-cell memory formation after mild COVID-19. TCRdb independently ran MiXCR on the 5' RACE reads; one entry per CDR3 protein. The table lists some 150,000 distinct CDR3 sequences, around 25% of them singletons. Sequencing was performed on PBMCs or a T cell subset sorted from them (not recorded which). The receptor source for this set is an adult woman who had mild COVID-19 (a few samples of this study predate the infection). Cell type and time point are not known.

This clonotype has just a few counts. The chain's CDR3 is CASSYELSSYNEQFF. The CDR3 coding sequence is TGTGCCAGCAGTTACGAGCTGAGCTCCTACAATGAGCAGTTCTTC. The V call is TRBV6-5, the J call TRBJ2-1, with unresolved D. The CDR3 is made up of 15 amino acids. V lost 2 bases, J lost 0 bases, and 8 bases lay in between. Germline assignment: CDR1 MNHEY and CDR2 SVGAGI.

In its sample, this clonotype was seen a few times. The chain carries TRBV3-1 and TRBJ1-1; D call uncertain. The CDR3 runs to 13 residues. The germline V and J ends were trimmed by 0 bases and 1 base, with 3 bases remaining between them. Per the germline V gene, CDR1 is LGHDT and CDR2 is YNNKEL (reference sequence). The CDR3 DNA sequence: TGTGCCAGCAGCCAAGACCCGAACACTGAAGCTTTCTTT. Encoded protein: CASSQDPNTEAFF.

This clonotype was counted a few times. The chain recombines TRBV7-9 with TRBJ2-5, with TRBD2 identical over 11 bases. CDR1 and CDR2 (germline): SEHNR, FQNEAQ (reference sequence). The CDR3 has 15 residues. Unmatched junction bases numbered 3, after V lost 0 bases and J lost 6 bases. DNA of the CDR3: TGTGCCAGCAGCTTAGCACTAGCGGGGGCCCAGACCCAGTACTTC. Translated, it gives CASSLALAGAQTQYF.

The chain links TRBV24-1 to TRBJ2-3; TRBD1 or TRBD2 may be the D gene (5 bases each). Germline values: CDR1 KGHDR, CDR2 SFDVKD. Trimming stripped 3 bases from V and 2 bases from J, with 14 bases between. The CDR3 is 16 residues long. The DNA for the CDR3 is TGTGCCACCAGTGATCTTGAAATGGGGGACACAGATACGCAGTATTTT. This gives the protein CATSDLEMGDTDTQYF.

J is TRBJ1-1 and V is TRBV10-3; D might be TRBD1 (5 bases). Germline V gene sequence: CDR1 ENHRY, CDR2 SYGVKD. CDR3 length: 12 residues. V dropped 7 bases and J dropped 5 bases, with 11 bases sitting between them. The CDR3 DNA is TGTGCCATCAAGCAGGGAAATACTGAAGCTTTCTTT. Translated: CAIKQGNTEAFF.

The sample holds a few counts of this clonotype. The chain joins TRBV27 to TRBJ2-7; D is unresolved. CDR1 is MNHEY and CDR2 is SMNVEV in the germline V gene (reference sequence). This CDR3 is built from 13 residues. V lost 3 bases and J lost 3, with 9 bases in between. The CDR3 loop is CASSFSAFYEQYF. The CDR3 DNA sequence: TGTGCCAGCAGTTTTTCGGCCTTCTACGAGCAGTACTTC.

In its sample, this clonotype was seen many times. This sequence joins TRBV2 and TRBJ2-1; 7 nucleotides line up with TRBD2. CDR1 is SNHLY, CDR2 FYNNEI, per germline. This CDR3 comprises 13 residues. The V and J ends lost 7 bases and 8 bases, in that order; junction bases with no gene match: 8. CDR3 in amino acids: CASNLGGLDEQFF. DNA for the CDR3: TGTGCCAGCAACCTCGGGGGGTTGGATGAGCAGTTCTTC.

This clonotype has a count of ten or more. This chain joins TRBV15 and TRBJ2-7, with 10 bases identical to TRBD2. J gave up 3 bases and V 2 bases, and 1 base lay outside the gene matches. The CDR3 spans 14 residues. Germline-derived CDR1 and CDR2 are LNHNV and YYDKDF (reference sequence). CDR3 DNA: TGTGCCACCAGCAGACGGACTAGCGGCTACGAGCAGTACTTC. Its translation: CATSRRTSGYEQYF.

This clonotype was picked up one time. The CDR3 protein is CASSKTGLEQYF. CDR3 nucleotides: TGTGCCAGCAGCAAGACAGGGCTCGAGCAGTACTTC. The chain has TRBV7-9 and TRBJ2-7; 7 bases fit TRBD1. Germline CDR1 SEHNR, CDR2 FQNEAQ (reference sequence). The CDR3 is 12 residues long. V dropped 5 bases and J dropped 6; count of bases not matched to a gene: 4.

This clonotype rates as medium-sized (0.01 to 0.1%). The rearrangement links TRBV7-3 to TRBJ2-3; D is undetermined. Germline V gene lookup returns CDR1 SGHTA and CDR2 FQGTGA. Trimming cost V 5 bases and J 2 bases, with 11 bases left between them. The CDR3 is 14 amino acids. The CDR3 DNA reads as TGTGCCAGCAGCCCGGGTCCTGCCACAGATACGCAGTATTTT. The encoded protein is CASSPGPATDTQYF.

This clonotype was found a few times. The V gene is TRBV29-1, the J gene TRBJ2-1, with D possibly matching TRBD2 (6 bases). The CDR3 loop spans 13 amino acids. With 3 bases removed from V and 7 bases from J, the gap between germline ends came to 13 bases. CDR1 and CDR2 from the germline V gene are SQVTM and ANQGSEA. CDR3 sequence: CSVDAGFPNEQFF. Written as DNA, the CDR3 is TGCAGCGTTGACGCGGGATTCCCTAATGAGCAGTTCTTC.

V usage is TRBV6-2 or TRBV6-3 and J usage is TRBJ2-7; D possibly corresponds to TRBD2 (5 bases). V was cut by 6 bases and J by 3 bases, with 12 bases left in between. Per germline, CDR1 MNHEY and CDR2 SVGEGT. The CDR3 covers 13 residues. CDR3 protein: CASRTRTDYEQYF. The CDR3 coding sequence is TGTGCCAGCAGGACCCGGACTGACTACGAGCAGTACTTC.

V and J are TRBV5-5 and TRBJ1-1; D is perhaps TRBD1 (5 bases). V lost 4 bases, J lost 0 bases, and 16 bases lay in between. The CDR3 spans 16 residues. In germline, CDR1 is SGHKS, CDR2 YYEKEE (reference sequence). The CDR3 here is CASSPGIWGLNTEAFF. CDR3 bases: TGTGCCAGCAGCCCGGGGATATGGGGCCTGAACACTGAAGCTTTCTTT.